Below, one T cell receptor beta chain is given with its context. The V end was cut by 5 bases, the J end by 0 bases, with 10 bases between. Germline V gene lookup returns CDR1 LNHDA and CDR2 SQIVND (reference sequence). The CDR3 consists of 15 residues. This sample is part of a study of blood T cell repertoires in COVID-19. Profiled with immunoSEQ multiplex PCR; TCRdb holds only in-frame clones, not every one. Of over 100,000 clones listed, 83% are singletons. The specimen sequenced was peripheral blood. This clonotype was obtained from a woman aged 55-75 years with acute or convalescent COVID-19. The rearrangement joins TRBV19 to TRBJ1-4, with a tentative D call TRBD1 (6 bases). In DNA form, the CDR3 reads TGTGCCAGTAGTCCCAGACAGGCAACTAATGAAAAACTGTTTTTT. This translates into CASSPRQATNEKLFF.